These 25 T cell receptor beta chains were all obtained from the same sample, sequenced in a study of blood T cell repertoires in COVID-19 (dated by TCRdb to 2020 to 2022). Receptors were amplified or captured by the immunoSEQ multiplex PCR assay. The source is immuneACCESS, and TCRdb retained only in-frame sequences with V and J called. Part of the clones is not carried over; for the studies checked, unresolved V genes explain less than half of this, and the remainder is unexplained. For this sample there are over 110,000 clones; approximately 90% appear just once. The ten largest clones represent around 26% of the sample. Sample: peripheral blood. The receptors were gathered from a human donor in a cohort sampled during active COVID-19.

The rearrangement joins TRBV6-5 to TRBJ1-2; weak D call: TRBD1 (6 bases). This CDR3 region has 15 residues. Germline assignment: CDR1 MNHEY and CDR2 SVGAGI. The V and J ends lost 5 bases and 0 bases respectively, with 13 bases between them. This CDR3 is CASSTRQGTNYGYTF. For the CDR3, the DNA is TGTGCCAGCAGTACCCGCCAGGGGACTAACTATGGCTACACCTTC.

Notes on this clone: This sample includes further DNA sequences coding for the same CDR3. The chain joins TRBV3-1 (or the pseudogene TRBV3-2) to TRBJ2-7; the D is unclear. Trimming took off 1 base at V and 6 bases at J, with 4 bases between the two ends. This CDR3 has 11 amino acids. CDR1 is LGHDT and CDR2 is YNNKEL in the germline V gene (reference sequence). The CDR3 coding sequence is TGTGCCAGCAGCCAAGCGGGCGAGCAGTACTTC. Translation gives CASSQAGEQYF.

The J gene is TRBJ2-2, the V gene TRBV5-4; 9 nucleotides line up with TRBD2. The CDR3 is 15 amino acids. Germline values: CDR1 SGHNT, CDR2 YYREEE (reference sequence). Trimming removed 4 bases from V and 5 bases from J; junction bases left unmatched: 6. The CDR3 region has the DNA TGTGCCAGCAGCAAAGCGGGGGGAATAACCGGGGAGCTGTTTTTT. It specifies CASSKAGGITGELFF.

V usage is TRBV27 and J usage is TRBJ1-2; D is perhaps TRBD1 (5 bases). Germline V gives CDR1 MNHEY, CDR2 SMNVEV (reference sequence). The CDR3 spans 13 residues. Trimming left V 3 bases short and J 5 bases short, with 10 bases between. The CDR3 here is CASSFRGGYGYTF. CDR3 nucleotide sequence: TGTGCCAGCAGTTTCCGGGGGGGATATGGCTACACCTTC.

The chain links TRBV10-2 to TRBJ1-2, with D maybe TRBD1 (5 bases). V lost 6 bases and J 2 bases, leaving 13 bases between the germline ends. This CDR3 comprises 14 residues. From germline, CDR1 is WSHSY and CDR2 SAAADI. DNA of the CDR3: TGCGCCAGCAGCGGGGGTGGGGGGAACTATGGCTACACCTTC. It translates to CASSGGGGNYGYTF.

This clone appeared once. The rearrangement joins TRBV6-6 to TRBJ1-5; D not certain. CDR1 and CDR2 (germline): MNHNY, SVGAGI (reference sequence). The CDR3 is made up of 15 amino acids. Trimming stripped 0 bases from V and 0 bases from J, with 6 bases between. CDR3 sequence: CASSYSRYSNQPQHF. CDR3 bases: TGTGCCAGCAGTTACTCACGGTATAGCAATCAGCCCCAGCATTTT.

The V gene is TRBV27, the J gene TRBJ1-4; tentatively, D is TRBD1 (5 bases). CDR3 length: 15 residues. Trimming took off 0 bases at V and 8 bases at J, with 13 bases between the two ends. CDR1 is MNHEY and CDR2 is SMNVEV in the germline V gene (reference sequence). DNA for the CDR3: TGTGCCAGCAGTTTATCGGCAGCAGGGCGGGAAAAACTGTTTTTT. Translated: CASSLSAAGREKLFF. Based on the CDR3 plus reference TRBV27 and TRBJ1-4, the full variable domain is EAQVTQNPRYLITVTGKKLTVTCSQNMNHEYMSWYRQDPGLGLRQIYYSMNVEVTDKGDVPEGYKVSRKEKRNFPLILESPSPNQTSLYFCASSLSAAGREKLFFGSGTQLSVL.

This clone was seen a single time. The CDR3 reads CAWSIQGGGQPQHF. In nucleotides, the CDR3 is TGTGCCTGGAGCATACAGGGTGGTGGACAGCCCCAGCATTTT. V gene TRBV30 combines with J gene TRBJ1-5; possibly TRBD1 for D (6 bases). Germline V gives CDR1 GTSNPN, CDR2 SVGIG (reference sequence). Trimming took 3 bases from V and 7 from J, leaving 16 bases between them. The CDR3 covers 14 residues.

Only one count was recorded for this clone. CDR3 residues: CATSGGDRGYNEQFF. The CDR3 DNA reads as TGTGCCACCTCAGGGGGGGACAGGGGCTACAATGAGCAGTTCTTC. The genes are TRBV2 and TRBJ2-1; TRBD1 aligns across 10 bases. Trimming took 10 bases from V and 3 from J; bases not matched to a gene: 9. This CDR3 contains 15 residues. Germline CDR1 SNHLY, CDR2 FYNNEI.

The gene calls are TRBV7-3 and TRBJ2-5; D gene ambiguous. The V end was cut by 1 base, the J end by 5 bases, with 8 bases between. CDR3 length equals 13 residues. From germline, CDR1 is SGHTA and CDR2 FQGTGA. This CDR3 reads CASSLNPKETQYF. The CDR3 DNA follows: TGTGCCAGCAGCTTAAACCCTAAGGAGACCCAGTACTTC.

The rearrangement uses TRBV9 and TRBJ2-3; the D gene is possibly TRBD2 (6 bases). Trimming shortened V by 3 bases and J by 0 bases, and 11 bases separated the two germline ends. Germline lookup yields CDR1 SGDLS and CDR2 YYNGEE. The CDR3 extends over 15 amino acids. The CDR3 spells CASSAGETSTDTQYF. CDR3 in DNA: TGTGCCAGCAGCGCGGGGGAAACTAGCACAGATACGCAGTATTTT.

The V gene is TRBV10-3, the J gene TRBJ1-2, with D possibly being TRBD1 (6 bases). V lost 4 bases, J lost 6 bases, and 15 bases lay in between. CDR3 length: 14 amino acids. The V gene's germline CDR1 is ENHRY and CDR2 SYGVKD. CDR3 in amino acids: CAISGPGQSDGYTF. The CDR3, as DNA: TGTGCCATCAGTGGTCCGGGACAAAGTGATGGCTACACCTTC.

The chain uses TRBV30 and TRBJ1-2; D gene ambiguous. The CDR3 is made up of 13 amino acids. CDR1 GTSNPN and CDR2 SVGIG come from the germline V gene (reference sequence). Trimming removed 2 bases from V and 8 bases from J, with 15 bases in between. CDR3: CAWSRRITEGYTF. In DNA form, the CDR3 reads TGTGCCTGGAGTAGGAGGATAACTGAAGGCTACACCTTC.

This clone was seen only once. This chain links TRBV6-1 with TRBJ2-3; 10 bases agree with TRBD2. J gave up 1 base and V 2 bases, and 6 bases lay outside the gene matches. The CDR3 totals 17 residues. The germline CDR1 and CDR2 sequences are MNHNS and SASEGT. In DNA form, the CDR3 reads TGTGCCAGCAGTGAACTGGCTAGCGGGGGCCGCACAGATACGCAGTATTTT. Amino acids: CASSELASGGRTDTQYF.

J is TRBJ2-7 and V is TRBV2; TRBD2 matches at 10 bases. Per germline, CDR1 SNHLY and CDR2 FYNNEI. With 0 bases clipped from V and 4 bases from J, the junction kept 3 bases outside the gene matches. This CDR3 comprises 15 residues. The CDR3 nucleotides read TGTGCCAGCAGTGAAGCTAGCGGGGGGCTTTACGAGCAGTACTTC. It translates to CASSEASGGLYEQYF. The whole variable domain, remainder taken from reference TRBV2 and TRBJ2-7, is EPEVTQTPSHQVTQMGQEVILRCVPISNHLYFYWYRQILGQKVEFLVSFYNNEISEKSEIFDDQFSVERPDGSNFTLKIRSTKLEDSAMYFCASSEASGGLYEQYFGPGTRLTVT.

CDR3 nucleotides: TGTGCCAGCAGCGGGCCAGGGGGCACTGAAGCTTTCTTT. Translated: CASSGPGGTEAFF. The chain has TRBV11-2 and TRBJ1-1; the match to TRBD1 covers 7 bases. This CDR3 spans 13 amino acids. V shed 5 bases and J 4 bases; nucleotides not matched to a gene: 4. The germline V gene encodes CDR1 SGHAT and CDR2 FQNNGV. Supplemented by reference TRBV11-2 and TRBJ1-1, the full variable domain reads EAGVAQSPRYKIIEKRQSVAFWCNPISGHATLYWYQQILGQGPKLLIQFQNNGVVDDSQLPKDRFSAERLKGVDSTLKIQPAKLEDSAVYLCASSGPGGTEAFFGQGTRLTVV.

The J gene is TRBJ2-3, the V gene TRBV5-4; 9 positions match TRBD2. CDR1 SGHNT and CDR2 YYREEE come from the germline V gene (reference sequence). The CDR3 extends over 16 amino acids. V shed 0 bases and J 2 bases; nucleotides not matched to a gene: 4. This CDR3 is CASSLDGGGATDTQYF. Written as DNA, the CDR3 is TGTGCCAGCAGCTTGGACGGCGGGGGGGCCACAGATACGCAGTATTTT.

This sequence joins TRBV24-1 and TRBJ2-6; D uncertain. The CDR3 sequence is 14 residues long. Germline-derived CDR1 and CDR2 are KGHDR and SFDVKD. Trimming removed 5 bases from V and 0 bases from J, with 4 bases in between. The chain's CDR3 is CATSGASGANVLTF. Written as DNA, the CDR3 is TGTGCCACCAGTGGCGCCTCTGGGGCCAACGTCCTGACTTTC.

The chain links TRBV4-3 to TRBJ2-6; D call uncertain. The V gene's germline CDR1 is LGHNA and CDR2 YSLEER. This CDR3 comprises 15 residues. V was shortened by 4 bases and J by 0 bases, with 7 bases between the two germline ends. CDR3 in amino acids: CASSLRSSGANVLTF. The CDR3 bases are TGCGCCAGCAGCCTTAGGAGCTCTGGGGCCAACGTCCTGACTTTC.

This chain connects TRBV2 to TRBJ1-1; maybe TRBD1 (6 bases). The germline V gene encodes CDR1 SNHLY and CDR2 FYNNEI. The V gene lost 7 bases and the J gene lost 3 bases, with 15 bases spanning the gap. This CDR3 has 14 amino acids. The chain's CDR3 is CASKEPSGDTEAFF. The DNA for the CDR3 is TGTGCCAGCAAAGAGCCCTCAGGGGACACTGAAGCTTTCTTT.

The chain joins TRBV9 to TRBJ1-3; unclear D gene. Looked up from germline, CDR1 is SGDLS and CDR2 is YYNGEE. This CDR3 comprises 15 residues. The V end lost 1 base, the J end lost 1 base, and 9 bases lay between the germline ends. CDR3 nucleotide sequence: TGTGCCAGCAGCGTATCCCACCAGTCTGGAAACACCATATATTTT. As protein: CASSVSHQSGNTIYF.

The sample holds a few counts of this clone. The V and J genes are TRBV5-1 and TRBJ1-6, with a weak D call TRBD1 (6 bases). The CDR3 extends over 17 amino acids. Germline-derived CDR1 and CDR2 are SGHRS and YFSETQ. V was clipped by 0 bases and J by 5 bases, with 15 bases between them. CDR3 nucleotides: TGCGCCAGCAGCTTGGGTTCGGCGGGGGCCAATAATTCACCCCTCCACTTT. Residues: CASSLGSAGANNSPLHF.

The sample holds one count of this clone. The V gene is TRBV7-2, the J gene TRBJ2-1; 7 bases are a match to TRBD2. The CDR3 is made up of 17 amino acids. Trimming took 0 bases from V and 2 from J; bases not matched to a gene: 7. Germline assignment: CDR1 SGHTA and CDR2 FQGNSA. CDR3 nucleotide sequence: TGTGCCAGCAGCTTAGCGTGGTGGGAGGGGCCCTACAATGAGCAGTTCTTC. It specifies CASSLAWWEGPYNEQFF.

The chain is built from TRBV15 and TRBJ2-7; possible D gene TRBD1, 6 bases. V was clipped by 5 bases and J by 0 bases, with 14 bases between them. The CDR3 has 15 residues. The germline V gene has CDR1 LNHNV and CDR2 YYDKDF (reference sequence). The CDR3 is CATSPIDRNSYEQYF. The CDR3 DNA is TGTGCCACCAGCCCTATCGACAGGAACTCCTACGAGCAGTACTTC.

Only one count was recorded for this clone. V gene TRBV3-1 (or the pseudogene TRBV3-2) combines with J gene TRBJ2-2, with a weak D call TRBD2 (6 bases). The CDR3 totals 16 residues. Germline loops: CDR1 LGHDT, CDR2 YNNKEL (reference sequence). With 6 bases removed from V and 3 bases from J, the gap between germline ends came to 17 bases. The CDR3 bases are TGTGCCAGCAGGTCGGAGGGTTGGGGGGACACCGGGGAGCTGTTTTTT. Its translation: CASRSEGWGDTGELFF.